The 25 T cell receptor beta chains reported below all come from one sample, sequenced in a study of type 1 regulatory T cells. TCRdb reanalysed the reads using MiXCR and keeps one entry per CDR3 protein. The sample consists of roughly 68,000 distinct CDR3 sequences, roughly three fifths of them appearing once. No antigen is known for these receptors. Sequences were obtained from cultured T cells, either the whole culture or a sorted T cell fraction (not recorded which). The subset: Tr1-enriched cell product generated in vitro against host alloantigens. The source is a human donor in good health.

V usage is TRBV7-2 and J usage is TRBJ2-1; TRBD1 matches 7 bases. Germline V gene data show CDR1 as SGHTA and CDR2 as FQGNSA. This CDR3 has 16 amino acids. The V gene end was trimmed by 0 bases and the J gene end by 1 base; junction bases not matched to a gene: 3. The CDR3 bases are TGTGCCAGCAGCTTAGCTACAGGGGCATCCTACAATGAGCAGTTCTTC. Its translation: CASSLATGASYNEQFF. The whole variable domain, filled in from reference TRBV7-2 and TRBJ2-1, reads GAGVSQSPSNKVTEKGKDVELRCDPISGHTALYWYRQSLGQGLEFLIYFQGNSAPDKSGLPSDRFSAERTGGSVSTLTIQRTQQEDSAVYLCASSLATGASYNEQFFGPGTRLTVL.

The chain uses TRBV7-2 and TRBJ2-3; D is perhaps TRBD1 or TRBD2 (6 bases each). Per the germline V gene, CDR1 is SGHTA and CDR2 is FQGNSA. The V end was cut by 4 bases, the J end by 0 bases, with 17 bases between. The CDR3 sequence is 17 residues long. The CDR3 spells CASSSFFGGTSTDTQYF. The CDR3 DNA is TGTGCCAGCAGCTCATTCTTTGGGGGGACAAGCACAGATACGCAGTATTTT.

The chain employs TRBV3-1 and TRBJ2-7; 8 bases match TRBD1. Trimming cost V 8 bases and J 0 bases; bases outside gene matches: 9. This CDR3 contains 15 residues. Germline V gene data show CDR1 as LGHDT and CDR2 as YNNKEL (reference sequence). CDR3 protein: CASGLAGTGSYEQYF. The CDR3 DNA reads TGTGCCAGCGGTCTCGCCGGGACAGGCTCCTACGAGCAGTACTTC.

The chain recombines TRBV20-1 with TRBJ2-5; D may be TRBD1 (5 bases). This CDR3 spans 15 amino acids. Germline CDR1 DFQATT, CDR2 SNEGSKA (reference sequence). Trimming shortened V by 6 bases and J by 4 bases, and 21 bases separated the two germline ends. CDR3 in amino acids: CSARIGALKAETQYF. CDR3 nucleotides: TGCAGTGCCAGGATAGGGGCCTTAAAGGCAGAGACCCAGTACTTC.

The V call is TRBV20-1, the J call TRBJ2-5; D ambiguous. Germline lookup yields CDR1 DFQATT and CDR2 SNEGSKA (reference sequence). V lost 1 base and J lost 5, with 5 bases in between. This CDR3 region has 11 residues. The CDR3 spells CSARALETQYF. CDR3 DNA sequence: TGCAGTGCTAGAGCCCTGGAGACCCAGTACTTC.

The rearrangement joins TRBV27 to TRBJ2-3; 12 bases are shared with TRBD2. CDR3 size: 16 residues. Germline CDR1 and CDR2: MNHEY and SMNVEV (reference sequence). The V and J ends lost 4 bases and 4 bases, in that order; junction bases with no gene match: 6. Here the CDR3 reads CASSSTSGSWSDTQYF. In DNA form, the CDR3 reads TGTGCCAGCAGTTCGACTAGCGGGAGTTGGTCAGATACGCAGTATTTT.

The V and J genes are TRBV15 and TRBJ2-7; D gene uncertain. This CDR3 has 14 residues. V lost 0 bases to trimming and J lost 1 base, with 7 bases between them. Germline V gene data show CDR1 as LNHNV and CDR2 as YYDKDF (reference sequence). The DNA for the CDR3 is TGTGCCACCAGCAGAGAGCCTAGATCCTACGAGCAGTACTTC. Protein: CATSREPRSYEQYF. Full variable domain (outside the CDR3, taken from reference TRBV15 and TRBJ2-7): DAMVIQNPRYQVTQFGKPVTLSCSQTLNHNVMYWYQQKSSQAPKLLFHYYDKDFNNEADTPDNFQSRRPNTSFCFLDIRSPGLGDTAMYLCATSREPRSYEQYFGPGTRLTVT.

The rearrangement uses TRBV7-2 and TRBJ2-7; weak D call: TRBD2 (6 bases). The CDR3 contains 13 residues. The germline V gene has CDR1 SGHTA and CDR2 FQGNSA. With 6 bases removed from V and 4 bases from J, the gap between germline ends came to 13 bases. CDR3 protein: CASRVAGSYEQYF. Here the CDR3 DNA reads TGTGCCAGCAGGGTGGCGGGATCTTACGAGCAGTACTTC.

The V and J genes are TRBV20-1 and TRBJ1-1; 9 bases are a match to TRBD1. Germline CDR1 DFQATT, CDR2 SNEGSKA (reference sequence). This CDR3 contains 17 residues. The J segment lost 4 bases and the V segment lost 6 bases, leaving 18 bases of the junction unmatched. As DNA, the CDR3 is TGCAGTGCCAGCTCTACAGGGGGCTGGGTTCGTGGCACTGAAGCTTTCTTT. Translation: CSASSTGGWVRGTEAFF.

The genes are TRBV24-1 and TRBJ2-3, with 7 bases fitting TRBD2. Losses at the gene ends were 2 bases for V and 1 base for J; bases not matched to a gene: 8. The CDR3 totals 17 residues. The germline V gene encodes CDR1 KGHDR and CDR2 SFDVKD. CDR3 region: CATSDSGPSGRTDTQYF. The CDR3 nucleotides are TGTGCCACCAGTGATTCCGGTCCTAGCGGCCGCACAGATACGCAGTATTTT.

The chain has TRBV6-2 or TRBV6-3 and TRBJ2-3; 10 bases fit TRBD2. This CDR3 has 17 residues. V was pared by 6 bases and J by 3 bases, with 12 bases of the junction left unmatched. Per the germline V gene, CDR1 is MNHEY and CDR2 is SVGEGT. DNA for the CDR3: TGTGCCAGCAGCCCCCAGACTAGCGGGTTAGGGACAGATACGCAGTATTTT. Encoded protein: CASSPQTSGLGTDTQYF.

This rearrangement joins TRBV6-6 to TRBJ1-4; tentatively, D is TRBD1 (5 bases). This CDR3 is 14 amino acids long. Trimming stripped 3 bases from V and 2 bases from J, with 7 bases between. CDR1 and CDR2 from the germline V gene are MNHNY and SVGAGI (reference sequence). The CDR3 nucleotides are TGTGCCAGCAGTTATGCAGGGACTAATGAAAAACTGTTTTTT. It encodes CASSYAGTNEKLFF.

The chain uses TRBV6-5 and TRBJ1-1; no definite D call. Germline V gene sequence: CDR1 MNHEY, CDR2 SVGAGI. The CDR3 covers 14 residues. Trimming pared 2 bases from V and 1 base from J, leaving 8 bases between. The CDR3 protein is CASSYVGGNTEAFF. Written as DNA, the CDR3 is TGTGCCAGCAGTTACGTCGGTGGGAACACTGAAGCTTTCTTT.

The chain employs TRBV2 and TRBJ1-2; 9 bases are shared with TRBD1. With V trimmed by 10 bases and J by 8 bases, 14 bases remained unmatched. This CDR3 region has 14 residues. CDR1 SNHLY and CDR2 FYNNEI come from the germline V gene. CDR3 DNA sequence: TGTGCCACCGACCGAGGGACAGGGCGGGAAGGCTACACCTTC. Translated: CATDRGTGREGYTF.

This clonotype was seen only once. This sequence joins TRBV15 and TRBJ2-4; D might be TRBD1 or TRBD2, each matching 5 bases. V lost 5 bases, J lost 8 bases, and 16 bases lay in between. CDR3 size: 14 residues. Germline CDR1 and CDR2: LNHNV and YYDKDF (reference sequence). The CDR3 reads CATSPGTAPDIQYF. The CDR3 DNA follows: TGTGCCACCAGCCCGGGGACCGCCCCGGACATTCAGTACTTC.

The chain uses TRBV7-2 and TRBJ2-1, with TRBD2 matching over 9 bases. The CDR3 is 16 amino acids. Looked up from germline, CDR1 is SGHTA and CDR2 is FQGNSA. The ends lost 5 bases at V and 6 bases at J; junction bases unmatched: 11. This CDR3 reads CASSMPGLAYFNEQFF. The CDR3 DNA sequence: TGTGCCAGCAGCATGCCGGGACTAGCTTATTTCAATGAGCAGTTCTTC.

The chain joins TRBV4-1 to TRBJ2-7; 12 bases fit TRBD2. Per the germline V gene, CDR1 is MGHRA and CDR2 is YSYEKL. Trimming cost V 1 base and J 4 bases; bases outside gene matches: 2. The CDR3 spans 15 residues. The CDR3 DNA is TGCGCCAGCAGCCAAGTACTAGCGGGAGGTTACGAGCAGTACTTC. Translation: CASSQVLAGGYEQYF.

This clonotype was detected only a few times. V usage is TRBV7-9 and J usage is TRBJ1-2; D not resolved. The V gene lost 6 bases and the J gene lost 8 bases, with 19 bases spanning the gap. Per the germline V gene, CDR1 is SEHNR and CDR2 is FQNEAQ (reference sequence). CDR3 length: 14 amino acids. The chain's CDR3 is CASSFRGPSGGYTF. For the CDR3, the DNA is TGTGCCAGCAGTTTTCGTGGGCCCTCCGGCGGCTACACCTTC.

CDR3 sequence reads: CASTLAGGVNTGELFF. The CDR3 DNA reads TGTGCCTCAACCCTCGCGGGAGGGGTCAACACCGGGGAGCTGTTTTTT. This sequence joins TRBV6-6 and TRBJ2-2; 9 bases match TRBD2. This CDR3 comprises 16 residues. V lost 11 bases and J lost 2; bases outside the gene matches: 12. Germline V gives CDR1 MNHNY, CDR2 SVGAGI (reference sequence).

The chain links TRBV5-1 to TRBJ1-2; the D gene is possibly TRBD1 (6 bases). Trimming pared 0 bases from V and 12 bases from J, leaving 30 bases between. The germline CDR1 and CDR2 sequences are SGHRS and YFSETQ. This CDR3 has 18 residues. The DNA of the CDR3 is TGCGCCAGCAGCTTGGGGCCCATCGGCAGGGGCAGTGGTCACGGAAACACCTTC. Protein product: CASSLGPIGRGSGHGNTF. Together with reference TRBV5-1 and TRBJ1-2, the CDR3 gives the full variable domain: KAGVTQTPRYLIKTRGQQVTLSCSPISGHRSVSWYQQTPGQGLQFLFEYFSETQRNKGNFPGRFSGRQFSNSRSEMNVSTLELGDSALYLCASSLGPIGRGSGHGNTFGSGTRLTVV.

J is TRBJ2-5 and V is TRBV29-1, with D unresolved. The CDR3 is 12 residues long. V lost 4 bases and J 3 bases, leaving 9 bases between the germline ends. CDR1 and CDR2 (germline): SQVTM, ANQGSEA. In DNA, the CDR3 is TGCAGCGTTGCTCTAGTAGAAGAGACCCAGTACTTC. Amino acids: CSVALVEETQYF.

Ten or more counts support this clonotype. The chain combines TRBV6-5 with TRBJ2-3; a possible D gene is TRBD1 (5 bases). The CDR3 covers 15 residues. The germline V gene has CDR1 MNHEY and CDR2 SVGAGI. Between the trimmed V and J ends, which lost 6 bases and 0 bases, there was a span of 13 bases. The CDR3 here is CASSWTTSSTDTQYF. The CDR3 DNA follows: TGTGCCAGCAGCTGGACAACAAGTAGCACAGATACGCAGTATTTT.

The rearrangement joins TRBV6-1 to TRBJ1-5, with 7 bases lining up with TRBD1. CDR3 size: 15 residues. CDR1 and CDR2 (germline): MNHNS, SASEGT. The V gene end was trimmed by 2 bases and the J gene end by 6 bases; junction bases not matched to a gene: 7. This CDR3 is CASSESGGAGQPQHF. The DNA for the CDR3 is TGTGCCAGCAGTGAATCAGGGGGGGCTGGTCAGCCCCAGCATTTT.

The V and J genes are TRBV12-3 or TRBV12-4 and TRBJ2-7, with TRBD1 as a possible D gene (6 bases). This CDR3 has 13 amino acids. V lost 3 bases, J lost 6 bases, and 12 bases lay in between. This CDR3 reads CASSFSSGAEQYF. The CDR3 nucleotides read TGTGCCAGCAGTTTCAGTTCAGGGGCCGAGCAGTACTTC.

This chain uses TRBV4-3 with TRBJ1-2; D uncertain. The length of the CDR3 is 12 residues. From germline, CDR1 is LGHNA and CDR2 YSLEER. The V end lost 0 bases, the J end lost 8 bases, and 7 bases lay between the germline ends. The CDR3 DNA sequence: TGCGCCAGCAGCCAAGATGGGGAGGGCTACACCTTC. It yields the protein CASSQDGEGYTF.